These 24 T cell receptor beta chains came from one sample sequenced in a study of T cell clonality in common variable immunodeficiency. Produced via immunoSEQ multiplex PCR; TCRdb's table is partial and in-frame only. Observed in the sample are tens of thousands of clones, none of them singletons. Sequencing input: peripheral blood mononuclear cells. The origin of the receptors is a person aged 18 to 70 in good health.

This clone was recorded many times. The read halts 3 residues ahead of the CDR3 end, with the missing end drawn from the germline J gene. This sequence joins TRBV20-1 and TRBJ2-2, with TRBD2 identical over 7 bases. Trimming removed 1 base from V and 4 bases from J; junction bases left unmatched: 6. The CDR3 consists of 15 residues. CDR1 and CDR2 from the germline V gene are DFQATT and SNEGSKA (reference sequence). Incomplete CDR3 DNA: TGCAGTGCTAGAGCAGCCGGGACTACCACCGGGGAG. It encodes CSARAAGTTTGE. The full CDR3 protein is CSARAAGTTTGELFF.

This clone was seen a few times. The read ends 3 residues early relative to the CDR3; the germline J gene fills the gap. The chain is built from TRBV20-1 and TRBJ2-1, with D unresolved. The CDR3 loop spans 14 amino acids. Germline-derived CDR1 and CDR2 are DFQATT and SNEGSKA (reference sequence). The sequenced part of the CDR3 DNA is TGCAGCGCAGCAACAGAGGCCTCCTACAATGAG. Encoded protein: CSAATEASYNE. From start to end, the CDR3 is CSAATEASYNEQFF.

This clone was observed at least ten times. Read data end 3 residues before the CDR3 end; the end is taken from the germline J gene. The chain uses TRBV7-8 and TRBJ2-1, with TRBD2 identical over 9 bases. In germline, CDR1 is SGHVS, CDR2 FQNEAQ. CDR3 size: 16 residues. Trimming removed 6 bases from V and 7 bases from J; junction bases left unmatched: 13. The DNA read from the CDR3 is TGTGCCAGCAGAAGGGGGTTAGCGGGAGTTGTAAATGAG. It translates to CASRRGLAGVVNE. The CDR3 in full is CASRRGLAGVVNEQFF.

Comments on this clone: From the germline J gene comes the end of the CDR3, since the read stops 3 residues before it. V usage is TRBV11-1 and J usage is TRBJ2-7; 8 bases are shared with TRBD1. The CDR3 sequence is 13 residues long. With 4 bases clipped from V and 6 bases from J, the junction kept 5 bases outside the gene matches. CDR1 and CDR2 from the germline V gene are SGHAT and FQDESV (reference sequence). The CDR3 bases that were read are TGTGCCAGCAGCTCCTGGACAGGGCCCGAG. It translates to CASSSWTGPE. The full CDR3 sequence reads CASSSWTGPEQYF.

This clone was counted at least ten times. The read ends 3 residues before the CDR3 terminus; that terminus is restored from the germline J gene. The V call is TRBV5-1, the J call TRBJ2-3; 13 bases line up with TRBD2. The V segment lost 3 bases and the J segment 4 bases; nucleotides outside the gene matches: 5. Germline CDR1 SGHRS, CDR2 YFSETQ. This CDR3 has 16 residues. CDR3 residues: CASSSGLAGAADTQYF. Partial CDR3 DNA: TGCGCCAGCAGCTCCGGACTAGCGGGAGCGGCAGATACG.

There are many counts of this clone. The junction differs from germline at one of its ends, possibly a read error. The CDR3 end falls 3 residues outside the read, so it is completed with the germline J gene. The V and J genes are TRBV4-2 and TRBJ2-1, with TRBD2 matching over 15 bases. The CDR3 length is 17 residues. The germline CDR1 and CDR2 sequences are LGHNA and YNFKEQ. The CDR3 is CASSHGTSGRSGNEQFF. The CDR3 DNA, read in part, is TGCGCCAGCAGCCATGGGACTAGCGGGAGGTCGGGGAATGAG.

The sample holds many counts of this clone. The CDR3 loop is CASVTSASNEQYF. CDR3 DNA, as far as it was read: TGTGCCAGCGTCACTAGCGCCTCGAACGAG. The chain recombines TRBV7-9 with TRBJ2-7; 7 bases match TRBD2. Sequencing ends 3 residues short of the CDR3 end; the germline J gene provides the rest. Germline V gene sequence: CDR1 SEHNR, CDR2 FQNEAQ (reference sequence). After removal of 8 bases from V and 5 bases from J, the junction contained 9 bases not matched to a gene. The CDR3 has 13 residues.

Concerning this clone itself: The CDR3 extends 3 residues past the end of the read, so its final part is completed from the germline J gene. V is TRBV7-6 and J is TRBJ1-1; a possible D gene is TRBD1 (5 bases). Trimming pared 3 bases from V and 3 bases from J, leaving 11 bases between. Germline-derived CDR1 and CDR2 are SGHVS and FNYEAQ. The CDR3 length is 14 residues. The sequenced part of the CDR3 DNA is TGTGCCAGCAGCTTGGGGCCGGCGTACACTGAA. The encoded protein is CASSLGPAYTE. The whole CDR3 is CASSLGPAYTEAFF.

This clone was observed many times. CDR3 loop: CSAHSGRAGNEQFF. Partial CDR3 DNA: TGCAGTGCTCATAGCGGGAGGGCCGGAAATGAG. V is TRBV20-1 and J is TRBJ2-1; TRBD2 matches 11 bases. From the germline J gene comes the end of the CDR3, since the read stops 3 residues before it. Germline V gives CDR1 DFQATT, CDR2 SNEGSKA (reference sequence). V shed 5 bases, J shed 7 bases, and the junction held 7 bases outside the gene matches. This CDR3 has 14 amino acids.

This clone was counted ten times or more. Partial CDR3 DNA: TGTGCCAGCAGTCCGGGGACAGGGATAATTCAACCC. Translating it yields CASSPGTGIIQP. The entire CDR3 sequence reads CASSPGTGIIQPLHF. V usage is TRBV12-3 or TRBV12-4 and J usage is TRBJ1-6, with TRBD1 identical over 9 bases. The read ends 3 residues shy of where the CDR3 ends; the end is completed using the germline J gene. The CDR3 spans 15 residues. The V and J ends lost 5 bases and 12 bases, in that order; junction bases with no gene match: 11.

At least ten counts were recorded for this clone. The sequenced fragment ends 3 residues before the CDR3 boundary, so the rest is inferred from the germline J gene. This chain links TRBV19 with TRBJ2-2, with unresolved D. The V and J ends lost 5 bases and 7 bases respectively, with 8 bases between them. The CDR3 extends over 12 amino acids. Germline V lookup: CDR1 LNHDA, CDR2 SQIVND (reference sequence). The DNA read from the CDR3 is TGTGCCAGTAGTCCGGGTGTCGGGGAG. Translating gives CASSPGVGE. In full, the CDR3 reads CASSPGVGELFF.

There are many counts of this clone. The missing CDR3 end, 3 residues past where the read stops, is filled in from the germline J gene. This chain joins TRBV12-3 or TRBV12-4 and TRBJ2-7; 10 bases match TRBD1. Trimming at V came to 5 bases and at J to 3 bases, leaving 7 bases not matched to a gene. The CDR3 contains 15 residues. CDR3 sequence reads: CASSSYGTGDYEQYF. The covered CDR3 bases are TGTGCCAGCAGTAGCTACGGGACAGGGGACTACGAG.

At least ten counts were recorded for this clone. The CDR3 end falls 3 residues outside the read, so it is completed with the germline J gene. The rearrangement uses TRBV28 and TRBJ1-5; D remains unclear. The ends were cut back, 2 bases at V and 9 bases at J, with 14 bases in the middle. The CDR3 totals 14 residues. CDR1 is MDHEN and CDR2 is SYDVKM in the germline V gene. CDR3 sequence reads: CASSLPSGLGPQHF. CDR3 DNA (partial): TGTGCCAGCAGTTTACCCAGCGGGCTGGGGCCC.

Ten or more counts support this clone. The sequenced fragment ends 3 residues before the CDR3 boundary, so the rest is inferred from the germline J gene. The V call is TRBV6-4, the J call TRBJ1-2, with D possibly being TRBD1 (6 bases). This CDR3 is 14 amino acids long. Trimming removed 6 bases from V and 4 bases from J, with 15 bases in between. Germline V gene sequence: CDR1 MRHNA, CDR2 SNTAGT. CDR3 protein: CASSIDRSSYGYTF. CDR3 bases read: TGTGCCAGCAGCATTGACAGGAGTTCCTATGGC.

This clone was found many times. The observed sequence ends 3 residues before the CDR3 terminus, with the missing tail filled in from the germline J gene. The V and J genes are TRBV20-1 and TRBJ2-7; 7 bases are shared with TRBD1. CDR3 size: 13 residues. The germline V gene encodes CDR1 DFQATT and CDR2 SNEGSKA (reference sequence). V was clipped by 3 bases and J by 3 bases; unmatched bases: 5. CDR3 DNA (partial): TGCAGTGCTAGGACAGGGTCCTTCTACGAG. Residues: CSARTGSFYE. The entire CDR3 reads CSARTGSFYEQYF.

Details on this clone: One end of the junction is discordant with germline, which a read error may explain. The CDR3 is cut off 3 residues early in the read; its end comes from the germline J gene. The chain couples TRBV19 to TRBJ1-3; tentatively, D is TRBD1 (6 bases). The CDR3 contains 12 residues. In germline, CDR1 is LNHDA, CDR2 SQIVND (reference sequence). Incomplete CDR3 DNA: TGTGCCAGCAGGGGATCTGGAAACGCC. As protein: CASRGSGNA. The CDR3, in full, reads CASRGSGNAIYF.

Many counts were recorded for this clone. The read ends 3 residues before the CDR3 terminus; that terminus is restored from the germline J gene. The V call is TRBV20-1, the J call TRBJ2-1; D possibly corresponds to TRBD1 (6 bases). The CDR3 has 16 residues. Germline V gene sequence: CDR1 DFQATT, CDR2 SNEGSKA (reference sequence). V lost 4 bases, J lost 3 bases, and 19 bases lay in between. The part of the CDR3 DNA that was read is TGCAGTGCTAAAATGCTCAGGGGAAGGCACTACAATGAG. It encodes CSAKMLRGRHYNE. The whole CDR3 protein is CSAKMLRGRHYNEQFF.

This clone was recorded many times. Read coverage stops 3 residues before the CDR3 terminus; the germline J gene supplies the remainder. J is TRBJ2-7 and V is TRBV18; TRBD1 is a possible D gene (6 bases). Between the trimmed V and J ends, which lost 2 bases and 5 bases, there was a span of 10 bases. This CDR3 has 13 residues. Germline values: CDR1 KGHSH, CDR2 LQKENI. The sequenced CDR3 bases are TGTGCCAGCTCACCAAGGGGGTCCCACGAG. Encoded protein: CASSPRGSHE. The CDR3 reads in full as CASSPRGSHEQYF.

The table lists this clone with many counts. The read halts 3 residues ahead of the CDR3 end, with the missing end drawn from the germline J gene. The V and J genes are TRBV5-1 and TRBJ2-5; 9 bases are a match to TRBD2. Germline CDR1 and CDR2: SGHRS and YFSETQ. This CDR3 has 15 amino acids. After removal of 3 bases from V and 5 bases from J, the junction contained 8 bases not matched to a gene. The part of the CDR3 DNA that was read is TGCGCCAGCAGCTCGTTAGCGGGAGTTGAGGAGACC. Protein: CASSSLAGVEET. Given in full, the CDR3 is CASSSLAGVEETQYF.

In its sample, this clone was seen many times. The sequenced fragment ends 3 residues before the CDR3 boundary, so the rest is inferred from the germline J gene. This chain connects TRBV19 to TRBJ2-2; the D gene is possibly TRBD2 (5 bases). Trimming cost V 5 bases and J 4 bases, with 20 bases left between them. CDR1 and CDR2 from the germline V gene are LNHDA and SQIVND (reference sequence). This CDR3 is built from 17 residues. CDR3 bases read: TGTGCCAGTAGTTCCGGAGTTTCGGGGAGAACCACCGGGGAG. This translates into CASSSGVSGRTTGE. The whole CDR3 sequence is CASSSGVSGRTTGELFF.

The sample holds many counts of this clone. Coverage ceases 3 residues before the CDR3 finishes, and the germline J gene fills in the end. The V call is TRBV19, the J call TRBJ2-7, with 12 nucleotides matching TRBD2. After removal of 6 bases from V and 3 bases from J, the junction contained 15 bases not matched to a gene. Germline assignment: CDR1 LNHDA and CDR2 SQIVND (reference sequence). The CDR3 is 18 amino acids. The sequenced CDR3 bases are TGTGCCAGTAGGGGACCCGGGGACCGGACTAGCGGGAACTACGAG. This sequence encodes CASRGPGDRTSGNYE. Given in full, the CDR3 is CASRGPGDRTSGNYEQYF.

This clone was seen at least ten times. Read coverage stops 3 residues before the CDR3 terminus; the germline J gene supplies the remainder. The V gene is TRBV5-4, the J gene TRBJ1-2, with TRBD1 as a possible D gene (6 bases). Germline values: CDR1 SGHNT, CDR2 YYREEE (reference sequence). The V end was cut by 0 bases, the J end by 7 bases, with 13 bases between. The CDR3 is made up of 14 amino acids. This chain's CDR3 is CASSLVVGAGGYTF. The covered CDR3 bases are TGTGCCAGCAGCTTGGTGGTGGGGGCGGGTGGC.

This clone was picked up many times. The DNA ends 3 residues before the CDR3 does, and the rest of the CDR3 is filled in from the germline J gene. The V call is TRBV5-3, the J call TRBJ1-1; D uncertain. TRBV5-3 is flagged as an ORF with uncertain function. The CDR3 is 15 amino acids. CDR3: CARLLWRRPLTGAFF. The CDR3 bases that were read are TGTGCCAGACTCTTGTGGCGGCGGCCTTTGACGGGA.

This clone showed up many times. The sequence runs out 3 residues before the end of the CDR3; the remainder is reconstructed from the germline J gene. V gene TRBV5-6 combines with J gene TRBJ2-3; 8 bases fit TRBD1. Germline assignment: CDR1 SGHDT and CDR2 YYEEEE. The CDR3 consists of 15 residues. After removal of 6 bases from V and 0 bases from J, the junction contained 6 bases not matched to a gene. This CDR3 reads CASIRQGLSTDTQYF. The sequenced CDR3 bases are TGTGCCAGCATCCGACAGGGGCTGAGCACAGATACG.